This entry features one TCR beta chain sequence. This clonotype has ten or more counts. It has no known antigen specificity. No quality values exist for individual bases; no much larger clone is one base distant. Library method: RT-PCR. The sample was run on an Illumina HiSeq 2500. TCRdb ran its own pipeline on the public reads, namely fastp trimming at Q25 and MiXCR clone calling, and kept in-frame beta chains. Rows with a matching CDR3 protein are joined into one entry that keeps the most common DNA and genes. This sample lists 300,000 to 350,000 distinct CDR3 sequences; approximately 20% were detected once. 10% of the sample comes from the top ten. This entry is derived from a study of response to subunit inactivated influenza vaccine (dated 2018 in TCRdb). For the study in its entirety: The study used deep quantitative T cell receptor repertoire profiling to track responses to a trivalent subunit inactivated influenza vaccine. What the authors observed across the whole study: The authors suggested that each seasonal influenza vaccination may recruit only a limited number of new T cells.

Looking up the germline V gene yields CDR1 SGHRS and CDR2 YFSETQ. V is trimmed back by 4 bases and J by 1 base, and the junction contains 4 bases that no gene match accounts for. Its CDR3 holds 14 amino acids, cysteine through phenylalanine. The entry retains the CDR3 DNA only, 42 bases that are in frame from base 1. The sample was PBMCs from blood, taken about 20 months after vaccination. The receptor was derived from a man aged 50 to 69 who received an inactivated influenza vaccine. Donor details come from another sample of the same person, matched by shared clones. Rearrangement joined TRBV5-1 to TRBJ1-2; 7 junctional bases match TRBD1. The CDR3 region: CASSPWDSNYGYTF. The DNA reads TGCGCCAGCAGCCCCTGGGACAGTAACTATGGCTACACCTTC.